This TCR beta chain derives from a study of cytomegalovirus exposure and HLA in healthy donors. Primers for the PCR totalled 60 Vbeta and 13 Jbeta. Only in-frame clones appear in the TCRdb table, and some are missing; sequencing was by immunoSEQ multiplex PCR. The data contain 90,000 to 150,000 clones, less than 75% of them seen just once; the ten biggest clones take up over 3.5%. The sample holds one count of this clone. Antigen specificity is unknown. The V and J ends lost 1 base and 0 bases, in that order; junction bases with no gene match: 1. The CDR3 is 17 amino acids. The germline CDR1 and CDR2 sequences are SGHAT and FQNNGV. Study-level findings and limits: Later, an analysis found that common viral pathogens appeared to be linked with several of the most significant clusters.

The source is a woman between 40 and 50 years old in good health and CMV-seronegative. This chain joins TRBV11-2 and TRBJ2-3; TRBD2 agrees at 13 bases. Sequencing input: PBMCs. In DNA, the CDR3 is TGTGCCAGCAGCTTAGGGACTAGCGGGGGAAGCACAGATACGCAGTATTTT. Its translation is CASSLGTSGGSTDTQYF.